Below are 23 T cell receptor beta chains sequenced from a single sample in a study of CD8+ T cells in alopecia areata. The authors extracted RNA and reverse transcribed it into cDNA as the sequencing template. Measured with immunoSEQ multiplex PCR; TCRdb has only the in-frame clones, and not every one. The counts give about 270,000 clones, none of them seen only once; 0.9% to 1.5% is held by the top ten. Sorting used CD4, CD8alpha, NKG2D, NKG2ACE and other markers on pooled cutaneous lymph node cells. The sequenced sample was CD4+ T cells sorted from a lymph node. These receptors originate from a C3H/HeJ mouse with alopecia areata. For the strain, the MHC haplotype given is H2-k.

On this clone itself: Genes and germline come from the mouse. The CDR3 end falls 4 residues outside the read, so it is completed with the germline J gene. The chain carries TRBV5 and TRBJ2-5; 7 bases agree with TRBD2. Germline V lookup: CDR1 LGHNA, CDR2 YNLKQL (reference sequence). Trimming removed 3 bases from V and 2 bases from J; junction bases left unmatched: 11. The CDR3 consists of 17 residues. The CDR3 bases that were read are TGTGCCAGCAGCCACCCAAGGACTGGCTGGGGCCAAGAC. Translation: CASSHPRTGWGQD. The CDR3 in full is CASSHPRTGWGQDTQYF.

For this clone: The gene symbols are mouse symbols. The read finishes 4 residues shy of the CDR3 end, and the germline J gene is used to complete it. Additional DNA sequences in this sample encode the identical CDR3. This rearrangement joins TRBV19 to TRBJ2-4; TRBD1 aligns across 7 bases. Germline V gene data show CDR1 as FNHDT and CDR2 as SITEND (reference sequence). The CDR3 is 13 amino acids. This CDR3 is CASSRQGGNTLYF. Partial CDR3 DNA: TGTGCCAGCAGTCGACAGGGAGGGAAC.

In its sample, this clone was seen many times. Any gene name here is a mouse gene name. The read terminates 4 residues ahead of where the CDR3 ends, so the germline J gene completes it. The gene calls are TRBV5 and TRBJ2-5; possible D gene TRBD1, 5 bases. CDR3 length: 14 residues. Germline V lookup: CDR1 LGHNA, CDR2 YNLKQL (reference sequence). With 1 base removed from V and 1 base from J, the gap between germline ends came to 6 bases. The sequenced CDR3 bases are TGTGCCAGCAGCCAAGCAGGGCACCAAGAC. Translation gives CASSQAGHQD. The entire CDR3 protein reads CASSQAGHQDTQYF.

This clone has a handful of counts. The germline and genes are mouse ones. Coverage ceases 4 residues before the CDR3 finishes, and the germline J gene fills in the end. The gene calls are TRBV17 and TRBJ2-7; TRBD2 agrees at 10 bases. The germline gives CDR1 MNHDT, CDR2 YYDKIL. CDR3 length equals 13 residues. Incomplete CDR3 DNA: TGTGCTAGCAGGGACTGGGGGTCTTAT. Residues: CASRDWGSY. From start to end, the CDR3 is CASRDWGSYEQYF.

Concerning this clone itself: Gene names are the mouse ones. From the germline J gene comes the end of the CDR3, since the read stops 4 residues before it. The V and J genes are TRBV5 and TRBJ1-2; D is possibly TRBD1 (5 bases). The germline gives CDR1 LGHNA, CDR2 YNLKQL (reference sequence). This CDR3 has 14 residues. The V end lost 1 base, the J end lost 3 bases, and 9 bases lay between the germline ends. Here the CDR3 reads CASSQVREDSDYTF. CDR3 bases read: TGTGCCAGCAGCCAAGTCAGGGAAGACTCC.

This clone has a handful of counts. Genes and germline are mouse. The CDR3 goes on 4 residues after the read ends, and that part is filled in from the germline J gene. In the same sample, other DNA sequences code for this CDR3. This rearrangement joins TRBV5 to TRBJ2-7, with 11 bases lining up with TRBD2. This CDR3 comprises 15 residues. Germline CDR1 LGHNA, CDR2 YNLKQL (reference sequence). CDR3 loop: CASSQTGTGGYEQYF. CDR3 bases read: TGTGCCAGCAGCCAAACCGGGACTGGGGGTTAT.

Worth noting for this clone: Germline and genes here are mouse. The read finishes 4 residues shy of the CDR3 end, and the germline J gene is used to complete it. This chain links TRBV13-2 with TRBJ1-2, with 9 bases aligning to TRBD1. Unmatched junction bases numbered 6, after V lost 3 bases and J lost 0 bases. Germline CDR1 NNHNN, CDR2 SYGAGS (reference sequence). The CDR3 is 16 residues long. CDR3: CASGALRDRANSDYTF. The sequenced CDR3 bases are TGTGCCAGCGGTGCCCTCCGGGACAGGGCAAACTCC.

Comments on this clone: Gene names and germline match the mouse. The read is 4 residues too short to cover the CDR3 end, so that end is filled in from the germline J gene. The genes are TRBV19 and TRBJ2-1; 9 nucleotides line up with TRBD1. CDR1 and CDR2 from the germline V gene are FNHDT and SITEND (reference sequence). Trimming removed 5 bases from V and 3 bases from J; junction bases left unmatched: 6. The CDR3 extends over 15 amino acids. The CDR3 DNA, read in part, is TGTGCCAGCAGCCCCGGGACAGGGTTCTATGCT. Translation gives CASSPGTGFYA. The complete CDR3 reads CASSPGTGFYAEQFF.

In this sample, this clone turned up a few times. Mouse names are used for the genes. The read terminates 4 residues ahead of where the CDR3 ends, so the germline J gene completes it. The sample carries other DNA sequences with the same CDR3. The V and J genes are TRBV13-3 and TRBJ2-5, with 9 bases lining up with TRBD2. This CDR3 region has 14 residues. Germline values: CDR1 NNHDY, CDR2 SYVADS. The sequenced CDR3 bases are TGTGCCAGCAGTGGGGGACTGGGAGAAGAC. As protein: CASSGGLGED. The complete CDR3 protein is CASSGGLGEDTQYF.

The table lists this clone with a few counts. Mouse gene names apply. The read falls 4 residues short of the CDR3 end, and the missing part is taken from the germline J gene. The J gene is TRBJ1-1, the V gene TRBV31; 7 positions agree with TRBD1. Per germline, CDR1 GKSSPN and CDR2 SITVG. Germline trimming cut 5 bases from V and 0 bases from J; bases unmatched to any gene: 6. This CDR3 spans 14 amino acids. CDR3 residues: CAWEAGTANTEVFF. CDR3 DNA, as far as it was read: TGTGCCTGGGAGGCCGGGACAGCAAACACA.

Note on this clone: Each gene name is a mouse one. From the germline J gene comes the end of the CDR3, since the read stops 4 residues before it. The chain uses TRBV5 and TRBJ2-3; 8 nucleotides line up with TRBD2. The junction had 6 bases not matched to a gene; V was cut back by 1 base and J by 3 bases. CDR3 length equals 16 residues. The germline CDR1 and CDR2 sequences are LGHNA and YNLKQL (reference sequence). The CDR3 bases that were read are TGTGCCAGCAGCCAAGGAGGGGGGGCAGGGGCAGAA. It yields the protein CASSQGGGAGAE. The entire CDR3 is CASSQGGGAGAETLYF.

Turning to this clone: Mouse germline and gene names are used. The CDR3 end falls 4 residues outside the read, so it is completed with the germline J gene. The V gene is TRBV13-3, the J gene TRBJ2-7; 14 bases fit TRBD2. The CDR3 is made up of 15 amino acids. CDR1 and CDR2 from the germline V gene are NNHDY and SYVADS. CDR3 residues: CASSEGLGGRDEQYF. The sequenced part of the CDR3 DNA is TGTGCCAGCAGTGAGGGACTGGGGGGGCGAGAT.

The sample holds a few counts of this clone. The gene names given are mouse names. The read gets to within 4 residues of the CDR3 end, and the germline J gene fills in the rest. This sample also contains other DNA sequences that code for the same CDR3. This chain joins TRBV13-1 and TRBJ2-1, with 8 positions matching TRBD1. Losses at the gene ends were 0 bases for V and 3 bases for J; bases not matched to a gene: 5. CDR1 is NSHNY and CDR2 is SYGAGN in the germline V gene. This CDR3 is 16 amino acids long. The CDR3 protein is CASSDAGTGVYAEQFF. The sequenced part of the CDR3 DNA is TGTGCCAGCAGTGATGCAGGGACAGGAGTCTATGCT.

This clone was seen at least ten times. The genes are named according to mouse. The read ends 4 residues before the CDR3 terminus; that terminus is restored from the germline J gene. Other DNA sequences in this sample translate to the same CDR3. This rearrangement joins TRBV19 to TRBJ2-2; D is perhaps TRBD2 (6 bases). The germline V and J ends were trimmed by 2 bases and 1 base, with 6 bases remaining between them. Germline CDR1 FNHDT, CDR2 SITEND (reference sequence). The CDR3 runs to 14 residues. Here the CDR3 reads CASSIGGNTGQLYF. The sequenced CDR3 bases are TGTGCCAGCAGTATTGGGGGAAACACCGGG.

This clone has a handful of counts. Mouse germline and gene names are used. CDR3 DNA, as far as it was read: TGTGCCAGCACGACAGGGGGAGGTAATTCGCCC. This translates into CASTTGGGNSP. The whole CDR3 protein reads CASTTGGGNSPLYF. V usage is TRBV19 and J usage is TRBJ1-6, with TRBD1 matching over 9 bases. The read falls 3 residues short of the CDR3 end, and the missing part is taken from the germline J gene. TRBJ1-6 is classed as an ORF, of uncertain function. J was trimmed by 6 bases and V by 6 bases; bases with no gene match: 4. The CDR3 length is 14 residues. The V gene's germline CDR1 is FNHDT and CDR2 SITEND (reference sequence).

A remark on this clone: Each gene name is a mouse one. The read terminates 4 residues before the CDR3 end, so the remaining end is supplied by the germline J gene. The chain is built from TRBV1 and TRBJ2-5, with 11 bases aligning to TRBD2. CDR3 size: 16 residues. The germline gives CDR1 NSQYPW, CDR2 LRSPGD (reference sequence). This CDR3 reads CTCSAEGLGGRDTQYF. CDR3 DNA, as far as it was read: TGCACCTGCAGTGCAGAAGGACTGGGGGGAAGAGAC. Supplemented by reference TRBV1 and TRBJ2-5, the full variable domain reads VTLLEQNPRWRLVPRGQAVNLRCILKNSQYPWMSWYQQDLQKQLQWLFTLRSPGDKEVKSLPGADYLATRVTDTELRLQVANMSQGRTLYCTCSAEGLGGRDTQYFGPGTRLLVL.

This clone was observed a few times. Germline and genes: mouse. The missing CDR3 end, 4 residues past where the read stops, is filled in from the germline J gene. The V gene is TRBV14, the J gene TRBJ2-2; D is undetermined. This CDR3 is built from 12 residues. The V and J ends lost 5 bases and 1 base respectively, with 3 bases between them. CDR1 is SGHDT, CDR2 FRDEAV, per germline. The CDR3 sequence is CASSINTGQLYF. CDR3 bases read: TGTGCCAGCAGCATAAACACCGGG.

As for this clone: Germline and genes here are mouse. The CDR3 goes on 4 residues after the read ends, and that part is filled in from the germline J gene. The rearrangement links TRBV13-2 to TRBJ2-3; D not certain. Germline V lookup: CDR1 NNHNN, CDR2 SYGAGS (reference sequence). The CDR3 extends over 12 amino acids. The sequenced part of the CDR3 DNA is TGTGCCAGCGGTGATGCTGGAGAA. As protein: CASGDAGE. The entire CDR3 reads CASGDAGETLYF.

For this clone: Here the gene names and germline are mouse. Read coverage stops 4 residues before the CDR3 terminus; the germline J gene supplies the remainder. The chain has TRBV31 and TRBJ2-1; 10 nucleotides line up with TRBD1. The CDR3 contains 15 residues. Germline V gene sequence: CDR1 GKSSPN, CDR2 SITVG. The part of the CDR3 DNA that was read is TGTGCCTGGAGTCTAAGGACAGGGGGGGGAGCT. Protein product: CAWSLRTGGGA. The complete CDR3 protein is CAWSLRTGGGAEQFF.

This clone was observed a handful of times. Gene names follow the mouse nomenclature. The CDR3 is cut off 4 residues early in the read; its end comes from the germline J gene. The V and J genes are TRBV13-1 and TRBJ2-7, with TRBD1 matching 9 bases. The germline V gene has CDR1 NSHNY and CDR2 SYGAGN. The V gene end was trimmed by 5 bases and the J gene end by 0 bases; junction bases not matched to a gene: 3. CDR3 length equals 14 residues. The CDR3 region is CASRMTGGSYEQYF. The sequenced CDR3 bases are TGTGCCAGCAGAATGACAGGGGGCTCCTAT.

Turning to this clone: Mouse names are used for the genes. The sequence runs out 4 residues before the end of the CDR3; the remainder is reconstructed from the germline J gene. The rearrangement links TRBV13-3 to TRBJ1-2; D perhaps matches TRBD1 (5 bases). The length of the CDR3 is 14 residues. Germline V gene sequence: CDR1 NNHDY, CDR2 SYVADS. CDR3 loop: CASSEGGLGSDYTF. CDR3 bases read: TGTGCCAGCAGTGAGGGGGGACTGGGGAGC.

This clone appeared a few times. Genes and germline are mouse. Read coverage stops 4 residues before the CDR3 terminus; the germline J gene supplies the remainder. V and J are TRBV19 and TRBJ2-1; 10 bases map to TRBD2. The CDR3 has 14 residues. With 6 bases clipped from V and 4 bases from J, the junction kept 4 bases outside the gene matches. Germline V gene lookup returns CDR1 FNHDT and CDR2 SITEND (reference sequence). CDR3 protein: CASNRGLGYAEQFF. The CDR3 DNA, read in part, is TGTGCCAGCAACCGGGGACTGGGGTATGCT.

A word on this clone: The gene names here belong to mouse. Incomplete CDR3 DNA: TGTGCCAGCAGCCAAGGATGGGGGACTGGGGGTAGTGCAGAA. Translating it yields CASSQGWGTGGSAE. From start to end, the CDR3 is CASSQGWGTGGSAETLYF. The genes are TRBV5 and TRBJ2-3; 11 bases match TRBD2. From the germline J gene comes the end of the CDR3, since the read stops 4 residues before it. V trimming: 1 base; J trimming: 0 bases; junction bases outside the gene matches: 6. The CDR3 has 18 amino acids. Germline CDR1 LGHNA, CDR2 YNLKQL (reference sequence).